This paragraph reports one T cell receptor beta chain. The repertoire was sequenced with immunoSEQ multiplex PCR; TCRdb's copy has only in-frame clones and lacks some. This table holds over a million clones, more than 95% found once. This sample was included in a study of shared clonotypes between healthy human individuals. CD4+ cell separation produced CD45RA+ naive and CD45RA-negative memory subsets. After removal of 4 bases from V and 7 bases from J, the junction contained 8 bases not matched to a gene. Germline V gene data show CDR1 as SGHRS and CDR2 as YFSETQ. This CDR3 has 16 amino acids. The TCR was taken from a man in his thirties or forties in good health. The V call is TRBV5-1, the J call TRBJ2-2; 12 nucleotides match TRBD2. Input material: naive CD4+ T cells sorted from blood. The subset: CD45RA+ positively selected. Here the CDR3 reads CASSLSSGRAGGELFF. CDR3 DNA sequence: TGCGCCAGCAGCCTTTCTAGCGGGAGGGCCGGCGGGGAGCTGTTTTTT. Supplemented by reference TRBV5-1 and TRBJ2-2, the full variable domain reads KAGVTQTPRYLIKTRGQQVTLSCSPISGHRSVSWYQQTPGQGLQFLFEYFSETQRNKGNFPGRFSGRQFSNSRSEMNVSTLELGDSALYLCASSLSSGRAGGELFFGEGSRLTVL.